A single sample gave rise to the 13 T cell receptor beta chains below, sequenced in a study of T cell responses to AZD1222 COVID-19 vaccine. The table came from immunoSEQ multiplex PCR; TCRdb's copy has only in-frame clones and leaves some out. The sample lists over 150,000 clones, 70% to 90% seen once, with 5% to 6% in the top ten. The sequencing used peripheral blood, collected on day 0 of MenACWY control vaccination. All receptors derive from an adult in good health.

The chain carries TRBV6-4 and TRBJ1-2, with 8 bases lining up with TRBD1. Trimming removed 0 bases from V and 5 bases from J; junction bases left unmatched: 2. Per germline, CDR1 MRHNA and CDR2 SNTAGT. The CDR3 spans 14 residues. The CDR3 protein is CASSDSYRGYGYTF. CDR3 sequence (DNA): TGTGCCAGCAGTGACTCGTACAGGGGGTATGGCTACACCTTC.

This rearrangement joins TRBV3-1 (or the pseudogene TRBV3-2) to TRBJ2-6; D is unclear. CDR3 length equals 14 residues. V was cut by 4 bases and J by 0 bases, with 4 bases left in between. The germline gives CDR1 LGHDT, CDR2 YNNKEL (reference sequence). For the CDR3, the DNA is TGTGCCAGCAGCCTCCTCTCTGGGGCCAACGTCCTGACTTTC. This codes for CASSLLSGANVLTF.

The chain couples TRBV6-2 or TRBV6-3 to TRBJ1-5; no definite D call. This CDR3 has 14 residues. Germline lookup yields CDR1 MNHEY and CDR2 SVGEGT. Trimming shortened V by 5 bases and J by 6 bases, and 14 bases separated the two germline ends. CDR3 loop: CASSDGGVSQPQHF. CDR3 coding DNA: TGTGCCAGCAGTGACGGCGGCGTTTCTCAGCCCCAGCATTTT.

V and J are TRBV3-1 (or the pseudogene TRBV3-2) and TRBJ2-5; no reliable D call. This CDR3 region has 13 residues. The germline V gene has CDR1 LGHDT and CDR2 YNNKEL (reference sequence). V lost 0 bases, J lost 4 bases, and 6 bases lay in between. The CDR3 coding sequence is TGTGCCAGCAGCCAAGAGACCGGAGAGACCCAGTACTTC. Translated: CASSQETGETQYF.

The V call is TRBV6-5, the J call TRBJ1-4; D is uncertain. Trimming left V 4 bases short and J 7 bases short, with 13 bases between. Germline-derived CDR1 and CDR2 are MNHEY and SVGAGI. The CDR3 runs to 14 residues. In DNA, the CDR3 is TGTGCCAGCAGTTTCAGCGGGCCCATTGAAAAACTGTTTTTT. This gives the protein CASSFSGPIEKLFF.

The rearrangement uses TRBV5-4 and TRBJ1-4; 9 bases are a match to TRBD1. The CDR3 spans 17 residues. The ends lost 4 bases at V and 4 bases at J; junction bases unmatched: 11. Germline lookup yields CDR1 SGHNT and CDR2 YYREEE (reference sequence). The chain's CDR3 is CASSRGGTGLINEKLFF. The CDR3 nucleotides read TGTGCCAGCAGCCGAGGAGGGACAGGGCTCATTAATGAAAAACTGTTTTTT. Combining the CDR3 with reference TRBV5-4 and TRBJ1-4 gives the whole variable domain ETGVTQSPTHLIKTRGQQVTLRCSSQSGHNTVSWYQQALGQGPQFIFQYYREEENGRGNFPPRFSGLQFPNYSSELNVNALELDDSALYLCASSRGGTGLINEKLFFGSGTQLSVL.

The rearrangement joins TRBV27 to TRBJ2-3; 7 bases map to TRBD1. CDR3 length: 14 amino acids. Trimming removed 6 bases from V and 1 base from J; junction bases left unmatched: 4. Per the germline V gene, CDR1 is MNHEY and CDR2 is SMNVEV (reference sequence). CDR3 residues: CASSRDSRTDTQYF. The DNA for the CDR3 is TGTGCCAGCAGCCGGGACAGTCGCACAGATACGCAGTATTTT.

The chain joins TRBV6-6 to TRBJ1-2; D unresolved. Germline V lookup: CDR1 MNHNY, CDR2 SVGAGI (reference sequence). V was shortened by 4 bases and J by 4 bases, with 13 bases between the two germline ends. This CDR3 comprises 14 residues. CDR3 loop: CASSSAPESYGYTF. CDR3 nucleotides: TGTGCCAGCAGTTCCGCCCCAGAAAGCTATGGCTACACCTTC.

V gene TRBV6-5 combines with J gene TRBJ2-7; no firm D call. Trimming took off 0 bases at V and 2 bases at J, with 8 bases between the two ends. Germline loops: CDR1 MNHEY, CDR2 SVGAGI. The CDR3 loop spans 14 amino acids. The CDR3 spells CASSYSDQTYEQYF. CDR3 bases: TGTGCCAGCAGTTACTCCGACCAAACCTACGAGCAGTACTTC.

The gene calls are TRBV25-1 and TRBJ1-4; D remains unclear. CDR1 is MGHDK, CDR2 SYGVNS, per germline. There are 14 residues in the CDR3. V was clipped by 5 bases and J by 4 bases, with 11 bases between them. CDR3: CASSSIRGNEKLFF. In DNA form, the CDR3 reads TGTGCCAGCAGTAGCATCCGGGGTAATGAAAAACTGTTTTTT.

The chain is built from TRBV5-1 and TRBJ1-1; TRBD1 agrees at 9 bases. Germline V gives CDR1 SGHRS, CDR2 YFSETQ. The CDR3 is 13 residues long. Unmatched junction bases numbered 0, after V lost 0 bases and J lost 6 bases. The CDR3 region has the DNA TGCGCCAGCAGCTTGGACAGGGGGCCTGAAGCTTTCTTT. This encodes CASSLDRGPEAFF.

The genes are TRBV3-1 (or the pseudogene TRBV3-2) and TRBJ1-5; D is unresolved. The CDR3 totals 14 residues. The germline V and J ends were trimmed by 1 base and 3 bases, with 7 bases remaining between them. Germline-derived CDR1 and CDR2 are LGHDT and YNNKEL (reference sequence). The CDR3 nucleotides read TGTGCCAGCAGCCAAGCCGGCCTCAATCAGCCCCAGCATTTT. This codes for CASSQAGLNQPQHF.

V and J are TRBV10-1 and TRBJ2-5; a weak D match, TRBD2 (6 bases). With 0 bases removed from V and 1 base from J, the gap between germline ends came to 12 bases. CDR1 and CDR2 from the germline V gene are WNHNN and SYGVQD (reference sequence). The CDR3 totals 16 residues. This chain's CDR3 is CASSESGTFRQETQYF. CDR3 in DNA: TGCGCCAGCAGTGAGTCTGGGACTTTTCGCCAAGAGACCCAGTACTTC.